The source of this T cell receptor beta chain is a study of blood T cell repertoires in COVID-19 (dated by TCRdb to 2019 to 2021). Regarding the research as a whole: Collaborator samples came from the United States, Italy and Spain and covered acute and convalescent phases of COVID-19. Deeply sampled blood TCRbeta repertoires from subjects exposed to, actively infected with, or recovered from COVID-19 were included in the dataset. Sample metadata almost always included a de-identified subject ID, COVID-19 status, age in years and sex. Where available, HLA class I and class II types were obtained from metadata supplied by the sample provider rather than from assay-based typing. The repertoires were made available in a free public database intended to serve as a resource for research on the immune response to SARS-CoV-2. Samples were obtained from the ongoing ImmuneRACE study (first 160 participants) and from some 1,200 subjects provided by 6 global collaborators. The prospective study material was composed of cDNA or gDNA derived from T cells, B-cell-depleted T cells, or PBMCs. Summary of the overall study and its limitations: How much clinical and demographic metadata was included differed by source and by participant, and the metadata was provided uncurated.

Whole blood was collected in K2EDTA tubes by collaborating institutions according to the institutions' own protocols. For TCRbeta analysis, collaborator samples were shipped as frozen whole blood, as isolated PBMCs, or as DNA extracted from either sample type. Remarks on this clone: Its antigen remains undetermined. No quality values exist for individual bases; no much larger clone is one base distant.

From its cysteine to its phenylalanine, the CDR3 spans 15 amino acids. The retained sequence is limited to the CDR3, 45 bases, with the frame set at the first base. CDR1 is given as SGHVS and CDR2 as FNYEAQ, both from the germline V gene. From V the trimming removes 5 bases and from J it removes 7 bases, while the gene matches leave 7 bases of the junction unaccounted for. TCRbeta CDR3 regions were amplified from genomic DNA using the immunoSEQ Assay, a bias-controlled multiplex PCR. On the study's bioinformatics: Nucleated cell counts per sample were estimated from amplification of reference gene primers within the assay. To quantify the absolute abundance of each unique TCRbeta CDR3 rearrangement, sequence reads were collapsed and filtered. For each sample, productive Simpson clonality was calculated as the square root of Simpson's diversity index across productive rearrangements. TCRdb carries this immuneACCESS record with in-frame sequences only. Its versions omit some clonotypes, under half of them owing to an unresolved V gene in the studies checked, with the rest unexplained. V, J and clone size are taken as reported in that table, and D and trimming were inferred from the DNA itself. The sample yields approximately 19,000 clones; about nine tenths were counted once. The biggest ten clones account for approximately 12% of the sample.

The chain employs TRBV7-6 and TRBJ2-1; 11 bases in the junction line up with TRBD2. The sequence was obtained from a human donor in a cohort sampled during active COVID-19. What was sequenced was peripheral blood. The DNA sequence reads TGTGCCAGCAGCAACCTAGCGGGGGGTCTTAATGAGCAGTTCTTC. This encodes CASSNLAGGLNEQFF.